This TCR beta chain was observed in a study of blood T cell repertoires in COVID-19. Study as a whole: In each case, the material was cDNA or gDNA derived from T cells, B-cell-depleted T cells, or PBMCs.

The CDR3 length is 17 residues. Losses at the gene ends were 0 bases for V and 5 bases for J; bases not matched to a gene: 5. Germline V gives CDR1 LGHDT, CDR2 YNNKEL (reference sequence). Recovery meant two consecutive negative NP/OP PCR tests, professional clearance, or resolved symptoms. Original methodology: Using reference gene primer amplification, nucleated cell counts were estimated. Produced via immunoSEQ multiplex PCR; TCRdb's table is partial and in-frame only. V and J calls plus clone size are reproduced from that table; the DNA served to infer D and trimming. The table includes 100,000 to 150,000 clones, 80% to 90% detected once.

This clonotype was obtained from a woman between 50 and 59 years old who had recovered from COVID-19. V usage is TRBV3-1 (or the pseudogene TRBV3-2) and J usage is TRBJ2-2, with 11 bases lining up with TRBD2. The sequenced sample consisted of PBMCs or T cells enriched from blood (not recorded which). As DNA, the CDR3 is TGTGCCAGCAGCCAAGATGAGACTAGCGGGGATACCGGGGAGCTGTTTTTT. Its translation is CASSQDETSGDTGELFF.